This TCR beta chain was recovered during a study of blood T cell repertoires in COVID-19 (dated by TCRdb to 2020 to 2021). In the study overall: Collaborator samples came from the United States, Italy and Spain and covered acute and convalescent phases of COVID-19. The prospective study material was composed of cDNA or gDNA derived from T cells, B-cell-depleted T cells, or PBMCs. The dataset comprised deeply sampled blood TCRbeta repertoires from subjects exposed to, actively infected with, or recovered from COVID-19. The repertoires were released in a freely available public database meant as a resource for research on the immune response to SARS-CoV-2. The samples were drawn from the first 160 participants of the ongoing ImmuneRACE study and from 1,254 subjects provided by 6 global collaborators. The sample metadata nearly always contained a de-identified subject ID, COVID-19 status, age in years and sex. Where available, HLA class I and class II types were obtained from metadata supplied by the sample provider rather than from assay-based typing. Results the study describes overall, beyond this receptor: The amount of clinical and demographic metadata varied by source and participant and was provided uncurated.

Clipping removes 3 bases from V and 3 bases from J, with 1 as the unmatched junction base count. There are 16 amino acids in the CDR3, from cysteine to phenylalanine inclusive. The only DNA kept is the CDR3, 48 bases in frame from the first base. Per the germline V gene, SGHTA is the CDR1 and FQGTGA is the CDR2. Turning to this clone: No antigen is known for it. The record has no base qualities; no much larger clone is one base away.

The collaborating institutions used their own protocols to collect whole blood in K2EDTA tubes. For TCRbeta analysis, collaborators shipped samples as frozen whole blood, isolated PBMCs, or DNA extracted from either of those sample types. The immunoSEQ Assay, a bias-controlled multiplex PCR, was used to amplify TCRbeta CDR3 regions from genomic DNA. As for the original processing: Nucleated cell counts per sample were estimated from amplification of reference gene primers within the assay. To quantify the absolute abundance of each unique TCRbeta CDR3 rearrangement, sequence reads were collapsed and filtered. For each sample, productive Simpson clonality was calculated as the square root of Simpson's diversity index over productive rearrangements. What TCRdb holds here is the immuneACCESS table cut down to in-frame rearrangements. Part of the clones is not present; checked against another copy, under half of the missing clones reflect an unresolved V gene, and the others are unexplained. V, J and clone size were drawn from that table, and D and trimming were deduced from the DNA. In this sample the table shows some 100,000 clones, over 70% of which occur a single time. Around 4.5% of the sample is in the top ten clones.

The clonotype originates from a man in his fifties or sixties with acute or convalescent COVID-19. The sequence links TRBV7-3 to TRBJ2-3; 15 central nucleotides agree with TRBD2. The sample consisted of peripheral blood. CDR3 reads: CASSLGLAGGTDTQYF. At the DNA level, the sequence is TGTGCCAGCAGCTTGGGACTAGCGGGAGGAACAGATACGCAGTATTTT.